Here is one TCR beta chain with its context. The record originates from a study of blood T cell repertoires in COVID-19. As for the study in general: The United States, Italy and Spain were the sources of the acute and convalescent COVID-19 samples. T cells, B-cell-depleted T cells, or PBMCs supplied cDNA or gDNA.

Original handling: Amplification of reference gene primers provided the estimated nucleated cell counts. Repertoires were generated with immunoSEQ multiplex PCR, while TCRdb's copy carries only in-frame clones and drops some. The DNA was the basis for D and trimming; V, J and clone size are from that table. The sample holds roughly 140,000 clones, around 87% seen once. CDR1 is LNHDA and CDR2 is SQIVND in the germline V gene (reference sequence). The CDR3 totals 15 residues. After removal of 5 bases from V and 6 bases from J, the junction contained 11 bases not matched to a gene. This TCR was sampled from a woman between 40 and 50 years old with acute or convalescent COVID-19. Material for sequencing was peripheral blood. The chain is built from TRBV19 and TRBJ2-7; 9 nucleotides line up with TRBD1. CDR3 in DNA: TGTGCCAGTAGTCAGACCGGGACAGGGCCCACCGAGCAGTACTTC. This codes for CASSQTGTGPTEQYF.